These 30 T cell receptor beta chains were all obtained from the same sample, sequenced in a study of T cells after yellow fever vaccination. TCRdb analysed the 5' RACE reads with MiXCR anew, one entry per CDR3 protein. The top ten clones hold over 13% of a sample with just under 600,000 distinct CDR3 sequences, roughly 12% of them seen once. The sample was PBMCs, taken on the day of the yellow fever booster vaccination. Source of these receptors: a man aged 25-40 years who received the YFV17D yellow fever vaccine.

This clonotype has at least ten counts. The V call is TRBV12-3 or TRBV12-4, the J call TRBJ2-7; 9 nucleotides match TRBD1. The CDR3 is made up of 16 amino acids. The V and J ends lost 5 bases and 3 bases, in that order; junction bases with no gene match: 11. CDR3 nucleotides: TGTGCCAGCAGTCCGGGTATGGGACAGGGTGGCTACGAGCAGTACTTC. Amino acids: CASSPGMGQGGYEQYF.

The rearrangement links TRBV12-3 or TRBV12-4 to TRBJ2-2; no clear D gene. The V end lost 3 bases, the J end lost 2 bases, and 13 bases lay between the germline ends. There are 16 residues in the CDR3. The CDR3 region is CASSFGPSENTGELFF. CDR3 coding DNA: TGTGCCAGCAGTTTTGGCCCATCCGAAAACACCGGGGAGCTGTTTTTT.

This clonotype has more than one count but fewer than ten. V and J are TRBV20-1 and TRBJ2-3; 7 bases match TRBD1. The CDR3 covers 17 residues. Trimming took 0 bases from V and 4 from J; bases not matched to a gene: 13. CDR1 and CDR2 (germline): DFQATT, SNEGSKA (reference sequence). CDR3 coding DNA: TGCAGTGCTAGAGATCCCCCGACAGGGCTGAGGGCAGATACGCAGTATTTT. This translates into CSARDPPTGLRADTQYF.

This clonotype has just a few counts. The CDR3 is CASASGHGPTGANVLTF. The CDR3 DNA reads TGTGCCAGCGCCTCGGGACACGGACCTACTGGGGCCAACGTCCTGACTTTC. This rearrangement joins TRBV6-1 to TRBJ2-6; possibly TRBD1 for D (6 bases). The CDR3 consists of 17 residues. Trimming removed 8 bases from V and 2 bases from J, with 19 bases in between. CDR1 MNHNS and CDR2 SASEGT come from the germline V gene.

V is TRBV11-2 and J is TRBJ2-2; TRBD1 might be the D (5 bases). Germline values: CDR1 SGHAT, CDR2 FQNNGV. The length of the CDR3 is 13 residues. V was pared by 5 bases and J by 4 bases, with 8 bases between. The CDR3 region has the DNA TGTGCCAGCAGCCGACAGCTCACCGGGGAGCTGTTTTTT. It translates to CASSRQLTGELFF.

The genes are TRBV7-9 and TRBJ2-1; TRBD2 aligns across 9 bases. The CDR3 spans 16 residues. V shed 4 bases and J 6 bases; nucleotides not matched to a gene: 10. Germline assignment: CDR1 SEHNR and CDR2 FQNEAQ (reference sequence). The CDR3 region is CASSSGLAGDTNEQFF. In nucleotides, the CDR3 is TGTGCCAGCAGCTCCGGGTTAGCGGGAGACACCAATGAGCAGTTCTTC.

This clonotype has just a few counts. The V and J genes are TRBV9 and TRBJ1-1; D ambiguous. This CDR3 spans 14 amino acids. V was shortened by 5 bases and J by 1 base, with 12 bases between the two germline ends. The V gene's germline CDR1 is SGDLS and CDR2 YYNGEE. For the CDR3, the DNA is TGTGCCAGCAGGGATGAAGGCGGGAACACTGAAGCTTTCTTT. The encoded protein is CASRDEGGNTEAFF. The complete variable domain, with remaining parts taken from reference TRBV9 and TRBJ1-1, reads DSGVTQTPKHLITATGQRVTLRCSPRSGDLSVYWYQQSLDQGLQFLIQYYNGEERAKGNILERFSAQQFPDLHSELNLSSLELGDSALYFCASRDEGGNTEAFFGQGTRLTVV.

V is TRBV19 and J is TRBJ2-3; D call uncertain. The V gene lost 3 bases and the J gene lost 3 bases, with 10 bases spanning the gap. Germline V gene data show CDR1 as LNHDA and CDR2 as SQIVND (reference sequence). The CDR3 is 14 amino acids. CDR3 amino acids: CASSIGARTDTQYF. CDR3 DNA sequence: TGTGCCAGTAGTATTGGAGCTAGAACAGATACGCAGTATTTT.

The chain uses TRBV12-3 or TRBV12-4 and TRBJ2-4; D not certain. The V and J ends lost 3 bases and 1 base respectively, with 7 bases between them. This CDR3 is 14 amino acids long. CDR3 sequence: CASSFWDAKNIQYF. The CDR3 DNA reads TGTGCCAGCAGTTTTTGGGATGCCAAAAACATTCAGTACTTC.

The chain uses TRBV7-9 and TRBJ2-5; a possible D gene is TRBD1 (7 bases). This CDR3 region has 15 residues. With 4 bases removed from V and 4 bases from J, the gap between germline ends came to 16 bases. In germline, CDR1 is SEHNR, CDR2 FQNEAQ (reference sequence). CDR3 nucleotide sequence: TGTGCCAGCAGCTACCAGGGGGGAAGAGGAGAGACCCAGTACTTC. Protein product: CASSYQGGRGETQYF.

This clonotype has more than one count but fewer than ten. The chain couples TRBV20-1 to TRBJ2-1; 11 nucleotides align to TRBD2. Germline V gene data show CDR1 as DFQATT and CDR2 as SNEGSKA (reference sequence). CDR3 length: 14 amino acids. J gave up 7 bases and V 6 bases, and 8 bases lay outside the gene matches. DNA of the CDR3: TGCAGTGCCCCGACTAGCGGGACAACGAATGAGCAGTTCTTC. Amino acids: CSAPTSGTTNEQFF.

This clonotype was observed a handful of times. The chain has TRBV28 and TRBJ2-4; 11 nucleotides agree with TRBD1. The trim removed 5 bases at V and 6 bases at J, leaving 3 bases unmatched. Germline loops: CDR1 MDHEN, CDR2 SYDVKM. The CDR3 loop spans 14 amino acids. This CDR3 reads CASSRGQGVNIQYF. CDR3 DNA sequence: TGTGCCAGCAGTCGGGGACAGGGGGTAAACATTCAGTACTTC.

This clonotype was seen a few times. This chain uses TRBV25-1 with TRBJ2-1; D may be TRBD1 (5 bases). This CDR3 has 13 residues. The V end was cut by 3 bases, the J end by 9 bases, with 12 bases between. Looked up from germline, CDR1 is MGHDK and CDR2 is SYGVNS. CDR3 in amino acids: CASSETAQGEQFF. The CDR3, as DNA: TGTGCCAGCAGTGAGACAGCCCAGGGTGAGCAGTTCTTC. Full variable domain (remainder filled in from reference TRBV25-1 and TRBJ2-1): EADIYQTPRYLVIGTGKKITLECSQTMGHDKMYWYQQDPGMELHLIHYSYGVNSTEKGDLSSESTVSRIRTEHFPLTLESARPSHTSQYLCASSETAQGEQFFGPGTRLTVL.

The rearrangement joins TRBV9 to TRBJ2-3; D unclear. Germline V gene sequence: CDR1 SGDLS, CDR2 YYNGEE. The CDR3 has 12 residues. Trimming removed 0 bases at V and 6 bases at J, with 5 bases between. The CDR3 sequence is CASSVESDTQYF. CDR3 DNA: TGTGCCAGCAGCGTAGAGTCCGATACGCAGTATTTT.

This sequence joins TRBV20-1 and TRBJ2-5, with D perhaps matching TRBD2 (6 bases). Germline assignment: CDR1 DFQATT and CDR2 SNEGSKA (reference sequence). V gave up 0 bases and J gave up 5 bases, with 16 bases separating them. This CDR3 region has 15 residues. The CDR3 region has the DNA TGCAGTGCTAGAGATATCGGGCGGGGTCGTGAGACCCAGTACTTC. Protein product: CSARDIGRGRETQYF.

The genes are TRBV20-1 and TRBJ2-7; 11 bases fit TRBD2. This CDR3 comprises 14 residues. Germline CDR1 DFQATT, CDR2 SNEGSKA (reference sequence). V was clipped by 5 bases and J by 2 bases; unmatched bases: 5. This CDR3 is CSALKTSGTYEQYF. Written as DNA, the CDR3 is TGCAGTGCTCTCAAGACTAGCGGGACCTACGAGCAGTACTTC.

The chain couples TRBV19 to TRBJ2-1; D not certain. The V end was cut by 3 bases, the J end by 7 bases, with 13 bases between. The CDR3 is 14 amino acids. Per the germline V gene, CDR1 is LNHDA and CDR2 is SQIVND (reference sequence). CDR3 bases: TGTGCCAGTAGTATGGCCGACGGGCGGAATGAGCAGTTCTTC. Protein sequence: CASSMADGRNEQFF.

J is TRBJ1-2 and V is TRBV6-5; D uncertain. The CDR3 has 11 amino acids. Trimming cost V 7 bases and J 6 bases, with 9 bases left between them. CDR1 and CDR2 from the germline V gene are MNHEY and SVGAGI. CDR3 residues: CASKMDNGYTF. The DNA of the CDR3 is TGTGCCAGCAAGATGGATAATGGCTACACCTTC.

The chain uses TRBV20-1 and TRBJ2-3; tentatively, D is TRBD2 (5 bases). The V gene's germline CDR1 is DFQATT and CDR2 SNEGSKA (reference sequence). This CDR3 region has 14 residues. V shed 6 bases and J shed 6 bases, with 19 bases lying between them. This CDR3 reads CSAHFGEFGDTQYF. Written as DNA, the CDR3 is TGCAGTGCACACTTCGGGGAGTTTGGTGATACGCAGTATTTT.

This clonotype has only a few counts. In DNA form, the CDR3 reads TGCAGCGTTGAAGCCGGGGTGGGGACCTACAATGAGCAGTTCTTC. This encodes CSVEAGVGTYNEQFF. The gene calls are TRBV29-1 and TRBJ2-1, with D perhaps TRBD2 (5 bases). The germline V and J ends were trimmed by 1 base and 2 bases, with 12 bases remaining between them. Per the germline V gene, CDR1 is SQVTM and CDR2 is ANQGSEA. The CDR3 loop spans 15 amino acids.

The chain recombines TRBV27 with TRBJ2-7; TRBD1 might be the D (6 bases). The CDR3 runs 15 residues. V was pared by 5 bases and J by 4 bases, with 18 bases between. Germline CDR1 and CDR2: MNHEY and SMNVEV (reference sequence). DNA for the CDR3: TGTGCCAGCAGTCCCCCCTCGACAGGCCGGTACGAGCAGTACTTC. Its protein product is CASSPPSTGRYEQYF.

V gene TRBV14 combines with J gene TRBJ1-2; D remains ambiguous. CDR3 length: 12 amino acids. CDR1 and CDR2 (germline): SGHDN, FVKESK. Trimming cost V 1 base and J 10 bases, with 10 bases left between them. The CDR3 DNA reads TGTGCCAGCAGCCAAGCGGTGGGATTCTACACCTTC. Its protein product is CASSQAVGFYTF.

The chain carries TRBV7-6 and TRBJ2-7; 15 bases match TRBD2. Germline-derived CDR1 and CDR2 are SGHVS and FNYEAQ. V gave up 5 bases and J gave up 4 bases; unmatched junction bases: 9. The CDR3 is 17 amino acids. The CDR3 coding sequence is TGTGCCAGCAGCCCGGGACTAGCGGGAGGCGGACCTTACGAGCAGTACTTC. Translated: CASSPGLAGGGPYEQYF.

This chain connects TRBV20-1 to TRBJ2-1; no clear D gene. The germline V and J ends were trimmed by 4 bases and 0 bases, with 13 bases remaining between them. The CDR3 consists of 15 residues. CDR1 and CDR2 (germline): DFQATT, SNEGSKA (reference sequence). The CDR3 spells CSATTKTNSYNEQFF. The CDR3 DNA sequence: TGCAGTGCTACAACCAAAACAAACTCCTACAATGAGCAGTTCTTC.

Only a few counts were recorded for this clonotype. This CDR3 reads CASSLGGPGFYEQYF. DNA of the CDR3: TGTGCCAGCAGCTTAGGAGGTCCCGGCTTCTACGAGCAGTACTTC. This chain joins TRBV7-8 and TRBJ2-7; no clear D gene. This CDR3 region has 15 residues. Germline V gene lookup returns CDR1 SGHVS and CDR2 FQNEAQ. The V end lost 1 base, the J end lost 3 bases, and 13 bases lay between the germline ends.

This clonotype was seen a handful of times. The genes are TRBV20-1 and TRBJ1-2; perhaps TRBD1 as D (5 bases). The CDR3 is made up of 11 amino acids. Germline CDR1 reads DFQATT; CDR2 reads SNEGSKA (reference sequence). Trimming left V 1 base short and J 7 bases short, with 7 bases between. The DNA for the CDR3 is TGCAGTGCTAGAGGGGGCCGTGGCTACACCTTC. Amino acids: CSARGGRGYTF.

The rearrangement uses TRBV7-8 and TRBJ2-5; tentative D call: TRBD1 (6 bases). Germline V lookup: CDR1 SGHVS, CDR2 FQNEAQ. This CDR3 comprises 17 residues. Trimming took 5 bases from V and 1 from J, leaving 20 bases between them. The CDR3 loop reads CASSVTSTGSPQETQYF. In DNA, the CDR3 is TGTGCCAGCAGCGTCACGAGCACAGGGTCTCCCCAAGAGACCCAGTACTTC. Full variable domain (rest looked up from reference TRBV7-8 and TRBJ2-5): GAGVSQSPRYKVAKRGQDVALRCDPISGHVSLFWYQQALGQGPEFLTYFQNEAQLDKSGLPSDRFFAERPEGSVSTLKIQRTQQEDSAVYLCASSVTSTGSPQETQYFGPGTRLLVL.

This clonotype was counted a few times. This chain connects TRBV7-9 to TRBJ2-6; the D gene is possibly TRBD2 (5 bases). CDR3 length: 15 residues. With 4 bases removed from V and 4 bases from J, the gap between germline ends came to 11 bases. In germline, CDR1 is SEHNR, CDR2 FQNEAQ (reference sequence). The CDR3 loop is CASSSRTGGANVLTF. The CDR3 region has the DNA TGTGCCAGCAGCTCCCGGACTGGCGGGGCCAACGTCCTGACTTTC.

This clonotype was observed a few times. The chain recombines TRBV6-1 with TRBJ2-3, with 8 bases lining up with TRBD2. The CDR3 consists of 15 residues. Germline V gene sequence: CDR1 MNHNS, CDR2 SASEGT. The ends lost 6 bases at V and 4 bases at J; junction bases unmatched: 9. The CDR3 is CASRIAGLISDTQYF. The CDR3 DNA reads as TGTGCCAGCAGAATAGCGGGATTGATCTCAGATACGCAGTATTTT.

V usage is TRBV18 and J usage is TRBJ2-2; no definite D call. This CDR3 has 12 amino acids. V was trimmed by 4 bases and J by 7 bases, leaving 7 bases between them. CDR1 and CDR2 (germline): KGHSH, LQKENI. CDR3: CASSHPGGELFF. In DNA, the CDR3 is TGTGCCAGCTCACATCCCGGCGGGGAGCTGTTTTTT. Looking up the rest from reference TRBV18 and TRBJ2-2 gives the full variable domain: NAGVMQNPRHLVRRRGQEARLRCSPMKGHSHVYWYRQLPEEGLKFMVYLQKENIIDESGMPKERFSAEFPKEGPSILRIQQVVRGDSAAYFCASSHPGGELFFGEGSRLTVL.